These 9 T cell receptor beta chains share one sample of origin, sequenced in a study of human T cells and chemical hapten exposure. TCRdb ran MiXCR on the RACE reads and lists one entry per CDR3 protein. The table includes roughly 180,000 distinct CDR3 sequences, under 25% detected once. Time point: patch test 1, 2 weeks after DPC sensitization. Treatment given: therapeutic diphenylcyclopropenone sensitization with weekly scalp DPC. The sample was whole blood, taken in connection with sensitization to the hapten diphenylcyclopropenone (DPC). These receptors were obtained from a woman aged 50 to 60 with alopecia areata. Some clones in this sample may be carry-over from other donors' samples.

CDR3 sequence reads: CASSFHTGGLAGASYEQYF. CDR3 coding DNA: TGCGCCAGCAGCTTTCATACGGGGGGACTAGCGGGAGCCTCCTACGAGCAGTACTTC. J is TRBJ2-7 and V is TRBV5-1, with 14 bases lining up with TRBD2. This CDR3 comprises 19 residues. CDR1 and CDR2 from the germline V gene are SGHRS and YFSETQ. J lost 0 bases, V lost 2 bases, and 10 bases had no gene match.

Only a few counts were recorded for this clonotype. The V call is TRBV20-1, the J call TRBJ2-3, with D possibly being TRBD2 (5 bases). The germline V gene encodes CDR1 DFQATT and CDR2 SNEGSKA (reference sequence). The CDR3 runs to 15 residues. With 2 bases removed from V and 0 bases from J, the gap between germline ends came to 12 bases. CDR3 DNA: TGCAGTGCTAGAATAGGAGCGGCGAGCACAGATACGCAGTATTTT. The encoded protein is CSARIGAASTDTQYF.

With respect to this clonotype: This could be a read error, since a much larger clone is one nucleotide away. The CDR3 region is CASRTDRGPYNEQFF. The DNA of the CDR3 is TGTGCCAGCAGAACTGACAGGGGGCCGTACAATGAGCAGTTCTTC. The chain uses TRBV2 and TRBJ2-1, with 10 bases fitting TRBD1. Germline V CDR1 and CDR2: SNHLY, FYNNEI. Trimming cost V 6 bases and J 4 bases; bases outside gene matches: 6. This CDR3 spans 15 amino acids.

This clonotype was detected a few times. The chain joins TRBV15 to TRBJ2-2; D might be TRBD2 (5 bases). Trimming took off 0 bases at V and 7 bases at J, with 15 bases between the two ends. Germline V gene data show CDR1 as LNHNV and CDR2 as YYDKDF (reference sequence). This CDR3 is 16 amino acids long. The CDR3 here is CATSRDRDILGGELFF. The CDR3 DNA reads TGTGCCACCAGCAGAGATCGGGATATTTTAGGCGGGGAGCTGTTTTTT.

This clonotype was recorded once. This chain links TRBV6-5 with TRBJ1-4; D is uncertain. Deletions cut 6 bases from V and 7 bases from J, with 15 bases between. The CDR3 sequence is 14 residues long. Germline CDR1 and CDR2: MNHEY and SVGAGI. Here the CDR3 DNA reads TGTGCCAGCAGAAACAGTAGCCCTCCTGAAAAACTGTTTTTT. Amino acid sequence: CASRNSSPPEKLFF.

Written as DNA, the CDR3 is TGCAGTGCCAACCCCGATGGGGTAGCGTACGAGCAGTACTTC. Its protein product is CSANPDGVAYEQYF. The chain is built from TRBV20-1 and TRBJ2-7, with D tentatively TRBD2 (5 bases). This CDR3 has 14 residues. In germline, CDR1 is DFQATT, CDR2 SNEGSKA (reference sequence). Between the trimmed V and J ends, which lost 6 bases and 4 bases, there was a span of 19 bases.

This chain uses TRBV29-1 with TRBJ1-1; D is unresolved. V was pared by 4 bases and J by 6 bases, with 6 bases between. Germline V CDR1 and CDR2: SQVTM, ANQGSEA. The CDR3 has 10 amino acids. This CDR3 is CSVVVSEAFF. As DNA, the CDR3 is TGCAGCGTTGTAGTATCTGAAGCTTTCTTT. Based on the CDR3 plus reference TRBV29-1 and TRBJ1-1, the full variable domain is SAVISQKPSRDICQRGTSLTIQCQVDSQVTMMFWYRQQPGQSLTLIATANQGSEATYESGFVIDKFPISRPNLTFSTLTVSNMSPEDSSIYLCSVVVSEAFFGQGTRLTVV.

The V gene is TRBV25-1, the J gene TRBJ2-5; the D is unclear. Germline loops: CDR1 MGHDK, CDR2 SYGVNS. The V and J ends lost 1 base and 2 bases respectively, with 11 bases between them. The CDR3 runs 15 residues. The CDR3 sequence is CASSESGSVQETQYF. As DNA, the CDR3 is TGTGCCAGCAGTGAATCTGGGTCCGTTCAAGAGACCCAGTACTTC.

Worth noting for this clonotype: Relative to the germline gene, one junction end is altered; a read error may explain this. This chain connects TRBV7-8 to TRBJ2-1, with 13 bases identical to TRBD2. CDR1 is SGHVS, CDR2 FQNEAQ, per germline. The CDR3 sequence is 20 residues long. The CDR3 region has the DNA TGTGCCAGCAGCCTAGCCGGGACTAGCGGGGCTTGGCGGTCCTACAATGAGCAGTTCTTC. This sequence encodes CASSLAGTSGAWRSYNEQFF.